This T cell receptor (beta chain) was obtained from a study of blood T cell repertoires in COVID-19. The V end lost 6 bases, the J end lost 4 bases, and 10 bases lay between the germline ends. The CDR3 consists of 12 residues. CDR1 is SNHLY and CDR2 is FYNNEI in the germline V gene. Original processing methods: Amplification of reference gene primers was used by the study to estimate nucleated cell counts. Profiling relied on immunoSEQ multiplex PCR, and the TCRdb table lists in-frame clones only, not all of them. V and J calls and clone size are copied from that table; D and trimming were computed from the DNA. The sample includes approximately 330,000 clones, around 89% seen only once; the top ten take 0.95% to 1.3%.

This TCR was sampled from a middle-aged woman with COVID-19, enrolled during active disease. The sequencing sample was made of peripheral blood. The genes are TRBV2 and TRBJ2-7; D perhaps matches TRBD2 (6 bases). CDR3 region: CASSGGGYEQYF. The CDR3 DNA is TGTGCCAGCAGCGGGGGAGGATACGAGCAGTACTTC.